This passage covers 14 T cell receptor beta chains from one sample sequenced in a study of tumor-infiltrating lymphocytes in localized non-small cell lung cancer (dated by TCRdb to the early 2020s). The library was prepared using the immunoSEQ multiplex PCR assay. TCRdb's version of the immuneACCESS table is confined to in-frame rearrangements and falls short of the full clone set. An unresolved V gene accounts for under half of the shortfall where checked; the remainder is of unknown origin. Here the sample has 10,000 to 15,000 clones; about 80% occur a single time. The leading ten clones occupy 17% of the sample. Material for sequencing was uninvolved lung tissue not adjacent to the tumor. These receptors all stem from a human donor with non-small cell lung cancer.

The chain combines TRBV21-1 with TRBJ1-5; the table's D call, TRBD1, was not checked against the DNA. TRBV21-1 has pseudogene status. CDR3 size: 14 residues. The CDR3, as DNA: TGTGCCAGCAGCAAACAGGCACACAATCAGCCCCAGCATTTT. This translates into CASSKQAHNQPQHF.

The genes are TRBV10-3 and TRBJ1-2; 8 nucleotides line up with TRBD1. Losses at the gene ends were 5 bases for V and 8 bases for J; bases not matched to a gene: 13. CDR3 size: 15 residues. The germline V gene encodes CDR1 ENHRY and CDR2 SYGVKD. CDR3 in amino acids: CAISKQGARVDGYTF. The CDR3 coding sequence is TGTGCCATCAGTAAGCAGGGGGCGCGCGTCGACGGCTACACCTTC.

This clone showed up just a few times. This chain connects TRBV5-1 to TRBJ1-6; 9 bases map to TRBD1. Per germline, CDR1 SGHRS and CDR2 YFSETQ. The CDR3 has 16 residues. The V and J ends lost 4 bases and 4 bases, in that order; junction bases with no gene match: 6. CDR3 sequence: CASSLAGTGYNSPLHF. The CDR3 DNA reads TGCGCCAGCAGCCTCGCCGGGACAGGGTATAATTCACCCCTCCACTTT.

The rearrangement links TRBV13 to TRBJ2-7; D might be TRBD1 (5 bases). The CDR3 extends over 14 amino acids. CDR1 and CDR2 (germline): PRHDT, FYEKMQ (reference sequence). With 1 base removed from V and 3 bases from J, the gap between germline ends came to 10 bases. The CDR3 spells CASSLAQGSYEQYF. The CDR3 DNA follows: TGTGCCAGCAGCTTAGCCCAGGGAAGCTACGAGCAGTACTTC.

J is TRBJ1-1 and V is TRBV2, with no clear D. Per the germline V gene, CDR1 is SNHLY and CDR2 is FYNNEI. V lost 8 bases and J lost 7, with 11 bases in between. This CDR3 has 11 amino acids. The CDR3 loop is CASEFTHEAFF. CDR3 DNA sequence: TGTGCCAGCGAGTTCACACATGAAGCTTTCTTT.

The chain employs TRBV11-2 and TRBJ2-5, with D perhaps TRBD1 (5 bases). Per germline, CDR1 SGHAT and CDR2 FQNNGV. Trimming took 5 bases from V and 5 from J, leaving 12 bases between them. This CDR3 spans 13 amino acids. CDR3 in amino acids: CASSQGHAETQYF. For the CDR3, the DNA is TGTGCCAGCAGCCAAGGACATGCCGAGACCCAGTACTTC.

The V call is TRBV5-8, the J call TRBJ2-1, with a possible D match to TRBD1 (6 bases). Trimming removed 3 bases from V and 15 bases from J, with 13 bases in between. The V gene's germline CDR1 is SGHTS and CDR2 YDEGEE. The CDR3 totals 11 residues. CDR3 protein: CASSSTGSPFF. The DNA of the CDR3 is TGTGCCAGCAGCTCCACAGGGAGTCCGTTCTTC.

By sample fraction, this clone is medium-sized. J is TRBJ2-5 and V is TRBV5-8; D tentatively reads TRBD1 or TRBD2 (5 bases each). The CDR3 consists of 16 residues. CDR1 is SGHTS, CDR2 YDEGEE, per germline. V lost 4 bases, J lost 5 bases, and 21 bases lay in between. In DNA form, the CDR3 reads TGTGCCAGCAGCCCTGATACCGGGACCCTACGCGAGACCCAGTACTTC. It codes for CASSPDTGTLRETQYF.

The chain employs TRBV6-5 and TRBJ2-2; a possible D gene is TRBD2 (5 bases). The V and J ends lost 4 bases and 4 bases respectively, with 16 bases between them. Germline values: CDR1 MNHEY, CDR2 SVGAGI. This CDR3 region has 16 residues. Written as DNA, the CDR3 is TGTGCCAGCAGTTCCGGGATAGTGCGGGTCACCGGGGAGCTGTTTTTT. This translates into CASSSGIVRVTGELFF.

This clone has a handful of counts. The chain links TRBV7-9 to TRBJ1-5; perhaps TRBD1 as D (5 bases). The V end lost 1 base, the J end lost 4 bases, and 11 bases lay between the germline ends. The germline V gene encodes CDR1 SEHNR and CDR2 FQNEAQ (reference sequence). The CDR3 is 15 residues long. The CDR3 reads CASSLGGDQNQPQHF. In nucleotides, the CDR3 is TGTGCCAGCAGCTTAGGAGGGGACCAAAATCAGCCCCAGCATTTT.

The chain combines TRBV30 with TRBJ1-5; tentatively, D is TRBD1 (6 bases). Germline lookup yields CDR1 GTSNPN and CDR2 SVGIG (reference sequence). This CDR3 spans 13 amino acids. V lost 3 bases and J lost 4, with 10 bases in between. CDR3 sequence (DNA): TGTGCCTGGAGCAGGGGAGTGAATCAGCCCCAGCATTTT. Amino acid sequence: CAWSRGVNQPQHF.

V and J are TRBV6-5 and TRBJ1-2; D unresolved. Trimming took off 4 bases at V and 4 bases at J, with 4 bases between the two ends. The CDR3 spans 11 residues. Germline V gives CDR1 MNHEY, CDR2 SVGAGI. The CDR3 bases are TGTGCCAGCAGTTCCGCCTATGGCTACACCTTC. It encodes CASSSAYGYTF.

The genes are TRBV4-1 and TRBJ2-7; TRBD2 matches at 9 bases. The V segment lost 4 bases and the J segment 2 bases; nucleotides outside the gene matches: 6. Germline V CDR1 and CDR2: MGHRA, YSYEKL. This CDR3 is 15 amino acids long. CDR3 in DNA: TGCGCCAGCAGCCCCGGGCTAGCGGGGCCCTACGAGCAGTACTTC. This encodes CASSPGLAGPYEQYF.

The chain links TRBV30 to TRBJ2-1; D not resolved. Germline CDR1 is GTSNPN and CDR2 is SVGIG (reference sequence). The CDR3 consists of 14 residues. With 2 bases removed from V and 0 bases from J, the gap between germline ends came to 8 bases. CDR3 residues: CAWSPTASYNEQFF. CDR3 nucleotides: TGTGCCTGGAGTCCCACAGCCTCCTACAATGAGCAGTTCTTC.